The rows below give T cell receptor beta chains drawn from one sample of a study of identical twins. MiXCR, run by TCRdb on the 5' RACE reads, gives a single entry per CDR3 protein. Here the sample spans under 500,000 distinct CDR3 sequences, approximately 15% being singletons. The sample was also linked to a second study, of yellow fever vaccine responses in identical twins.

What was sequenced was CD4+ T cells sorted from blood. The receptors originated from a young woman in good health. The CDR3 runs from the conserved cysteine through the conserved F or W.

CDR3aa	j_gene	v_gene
CASRTEESGRFPGEQYF	TRBJ2-7	TRBV27
CASISVMNTEAFF	TRBJ1-1	TRBV25-1
CASSLGLTSGGYNEQFF	TRBJ2-1	TRBV5-1
CASSPFREETQYF	TRBJ2-5	TRBV18
CATSPQGGDTQYF	TRBJ2-3	TRBV25-1
CASSLLQDQETQYF	TRBJ2-5	TRBV5-1
CASRNRDSRTGELFF	TRBJ2-2	TRBV28
CASLGRGQRTGELFF	TRBJ2-2	TRBV13
CATTEGLAGWVTYEQYF	TRBJ2-7	TRBV10-3
CASQTGPVSYEQYF	TRBJ2-7	TRBV6-5
CASKSAGRGSTEAFF	TRBJ1-1	TRBV2
CASSGQPYNEQFF	TRBJ2-1	TRBV9
CASRGAGVYEQYF	TRBJ2-7	TRBV5-1
CSARDWRGSYGYTF	TRBJ1-2	TRBV20-1
CASSFRTGGRSNQPQHF	TRBJ1-5	TRBV28
CASSPNLDTQYF	TRBJ2-3	TRBV7-9
CASSFESRDLYEQYF	TRBJ2-7	TRBV7-8
CASSQVTLPPYEQYF	TRBJ2-7	TRBV14
CASSRVREGGTDTQYF	TRBJ2-3	TRBV5-1
CASSVVADAYEQYF	TRBJ2-7	TRBV9
CASRVGGRRDGELFF	TRBJ2-2	TRBV19
CSARDHLGWTGELFF	TRBJ2-2	TRBV20-1
CASSSTPGANVLTF	TRBJ2-6	TRBV28
CASSPGLLGEGAFF	TRBJ1-1	TRBV5-1
CASSSGRNTGELFF	TRBJ2-2	TRBV7-2
CSVGENGYTF	TRBJ1-2	TRBV29-1
CASSQVWTDSNTGELFF	TRBJ2-2	TRBV4-3